A selection of T cell receptor beta chains follows, all from one sample in a study of Graves' ophthalmopathy and Graves' hyperthyroidism. TCRdb reprocessed the multiplex PCR reads with MiXCR, giving one entry per CDR3 protein. The sample has more than 1,000,000 distinct CDR3 sequences, around a third seen once. The sample taken for sequencing was peripheral blood or thyroid tissue (not recorded which). These TCRs come from an adult man with Graves' hyperthyroidism. Both conserved end residues are part of each CDR3. D genes are given only for firm matches. Rows give clone size only sometimes, using once, few, many, or a class for an expanded clone.

D gene: .
CDR3 length: 14
J gene: TRBJ1-2
V gene: TRBV7-2
clone size: few
CDR3 DNA: TGTGCCAGCAGCTTAATGGCACCGTCGCATGGCTACACCTTC
CDR3 protein: CASSLMAPSHGYTF

D gene: .
CDR3 length: 16
J gene: TRBJ2-5
V gene: TRBV7-6
clone size: few
CDR3 DNA: TGTGCCAGCAGCTTCTATAAGGCTTCCATCAAAGAGACCCAGTACTTC
CDR3 protein: CASSFYKASIKETQYF

D gene: .
CDR3 length: 15
J gene: TRBJ1-1
V gene: TRBV28
clone size: .
CDR3 DNA: TGTGCCAGCACAACGTTCCCTCAGGGTAACACTGAAGCTTTCTTT
CDR3 protein: CASTTFPQGNTEAFF

D gene: .
CDR3 length: 12
J gene: TRBJ1-2
V gene: TRBV19
clone size: many
CDR3 DNA: TGTGCCACCCCGGCGAGGGTGGGTGGCTACACCTTC
CDR3 protein: CATPARVGGYTF

D gene: TRBD1
CDR3 length: 14
J gene: TRBJ1-1
V gene: TRBV29-1
clone size: .
CDR3 DNA: TGCAGCGTTGAAAGCTCCGGGACAGGGGGCGAGGCTTTCTTT
CDR3 protein: CSVESSGTGGEAFF

D gene: .
CDR3 length: 13
J gene: TRBJ1-1
V gene: TRBV7-8
clone size: many
CDR3 DNA: TGTGCCAGCAGCTTTTTGCGGCAGGGTGAAGCTTTCTTT
CDR3 protein: CASSFLRQGEAFF

D gene: TRBD1
CDR3 length: 13
J gene: TRBJ2-1
V gene: TRBV7-6
clone size: .
CDR3 DNA: TGTGCCAGCAGCCTGGGACAGGAGAATGAGCAGTTCTTC
CDR3 protein: CASSLGQENEQFF

D gene: TRBD1
CDR3 length: 15
J gene: TRBJ1-4
V gene: TRBV5-5
clone size: .
CDR3 DNA: TGTGCCAGCGGGGGACAGGGCTCAACTAATGAAAAACTGTTTTTT
CDR3 protein: CASGGQGSTNEKLFF

D gene: .
CDR3 length: 14
J gene: TRBJ1-1
V gene: TRBV7-9
clone size: .
CDR3 DNA: TGTGCCAGCAGCTTGCCGTTGTTAAACACTGAAGCTTTCTTT
CDR3 protein: CASSLPLLNTEAFF

D gene: TRBD1
CDR3 length: 15
J gene: TRBJ2-7
V gene: TRBV5-5
clone size: .
CDR3 DNA: TGTGCCAGCGGCTTATTCGACAGGGGGCCTTACGAGCAGTACTTC
CDR3 protein: CASGLFDRGPYEQYF

D gene: TRBD1
CDR3 length: 14
J gene: TRBJ2-2
V gene: TRBV2
clone size: many
CDR3 DNA: TGTGCCAGCATGGACAGGGGGAACACCGGGGAGCTGTTTTTT
CDR3 protein: CASMDRGNTGELFF

D gene: TRBD1
CDR3 length: 15
J gene: TRBJ1-5
V gene: TRBV9
clone size: many
CDR3 DNA: TGTGCCAGCAGCGTAGGAGACAGGGGGCTTCAGCCCCAGCATTTT
CDR3 protein: CASSVGDRGLQPQHF

D gene: TRBD2
CDR3 length: 16
J gene: TRBJ2-7
V gene: TRBV24-1
clone size: .
CDR3 DNA: TGTGCCAGCAGTTCCCACCGCCGGGACTACCTATACGAGCAGTACTTC
CDR3 protein: CASSSHRRDYLYEQYF

D gene: .
CDR3 length: 14
J gene: TRBJ2-5
V gene: TRBV29-1
clone size: .
CDR3 DNA: TGCAGCGTTGCTACCGGGACACTCCAAGAGACCCAGTACTTC
CDR3 protein: CSVATGTLQETQYF

D gene: .
CDR3 length: 20
J gene: TRBJ2-5
V gene: TRBV9
clone size: .
CDR3 DNA: .
CDR3 protein: CASSIRGTGANVLTFGAQYF

D gene: .
CDR3 length: 16
J gene: TRBJ1-6
V gene: TRBV20-1
clone size: many
CDR3 DNA: TGCAGTGCTAGAAGACCCCTTGGACAAACCTATTCACCCCTCCACTTT
CDR3 protein: CSARRPLGQTYSPLHF

D gene: .
CDR3 length: 12
J gene: TRBJ2-7
V gene: TRBV2
clone size: many
CDR3 DNA: TGTGCCAGCACGTACAGAACCTACGAGCAGTACTTC
CDR3 protein: CASTYRTYEQYF

D gene: .
CDR3 length: 15
J gene: TRBJ2-7
V gene: TRBV11-2
clone size: many
CDR3 DNA: TGTGCCAGCAGCAAAGGGACGGTAGGACCCTACGAGCAGTACTTC
CDR3 protein: CASSKGTVGPYEQYF

D gene: .
CDR3 length: 16
J gene: TRBJ1-6
V gene: TRBV6-1
clone size: few
CDR3 DNA: TGTGCCACGTCGACGAGGGAGAGCTCCTATAATTCACCCCTCCACTTT
CDR3 protein: CATSTRESSYNSPLHF

D gene: .
CDR3 length: 14
J gene: TRBJ2-6
V gene: TRBV2
clone size: many
CDR3 DNA: TGTGCCAGCAGTGAGATATCTGGGGCCAACGTCCTGACTTTC
CDR3 protein: CASSEISGANVLTF

D gene: .
CDR3 length: 13
J gene: TRBJ1-2
V gene: TRBV10-3
clone size: once
CDR3 DNA: TGTGCCTCGGGAATTCCCCCCTACTATGGCTACACCTTC
CDR3 protein: CASGIPPYYGYTF

D gene: TRBD2
CDR3 length: 16
J gene: TRBJ2-7
V gene: TRBV12-3/TRBV12-4
clone size: many
CDR3 DNA: TGTGCCAGCAGCGCCGGGGCTAGCGGGATCCTCTACGAGCAGTACTTC
CDR3 protein: CASSAGASGILYEQYF

D gene: .
CDR3 length: 15
J gene: TRBJ1-1
V gene: TRBV20-1
clone size: .
CDR3 DNA: TGCAGTGGAGGATCCAAGACGGGAGTGAGCTCTGAAGCTTTCTTT
CDR3 protein: CSGGSKTGVSSEAFF

D gene: TRBD1
CDR3 length: 16
J gene: TRBJ1-5
V gene: TRBV12-3/TRBV12-4
clone size: many
CDR3 DNA: TGTGCCAGCAGTTTAAGGGGGCAATATAGCAATCAGCCCCAGCATTTT
CDR3 protein: CASSLRGQYSNQPQHF

D gene: .
CDR3 length: 15
J gene: TRBJ1-2
V gene: TRBV14
clone size: many
CDR3 DNA: TGTGCCAGCAGCCCTTGGAAGGGCCCTAACTATGGCTACACCTTC
CDR3 protein: CASSPWKGPNYGYTF

D gene: TRBD2
CDR3 length: 18
J gene: TRBJ2-7
V gene: TRBV10-3
clone size: .
CDR3 DNA: TGTGCCATCAGTGATGAAGACAGCTCCCCGGGGGGAATCTACGAGCAGTACTTC
CDR3 protein: CAISDEDSSPGGIYEQYF

D gene: .
CDR3 length: 15
J gene: TRBJ1-5
V gene: TRBV6-2/TRBV6-3
clone size: many
CDR3 DNA: TGTGCCAGCATCCCAGGCTCCTATAGCAATCAGCCCCAGCATTTT
CDR3 protein: CASIPGSYSNQPQHF

D gene: .
CDR3 length: 13
J gene: TRBJ1-2
V gene: TRBV4-3
clone size: .
CDR3 DNA: TGCGCCAGCAGCCAAAGGATAAGCTATGGCTACACCTTC
CDR3 protein: CASSQRISYGYTF

D gene: .
CDR3 length: 15
J gene: TRBJ1-5
V gene: TRBV10-3
clone size: many
CDR3 DNA: TGTGCCATCAGCGACCAGGGAGGTAGCAATCAGCCCCAGCATTTT
CDR3 protein: CAISDQGGSNQPQHF

D gene: TRBD2
CDR3 length: 15
J gene: TRBJ2-5
V gene: TRBV7-7
clone size: many
CDR3 DNA: TGTGCCAGCAGCATCTATAGCGGGGGGTTTGAGACCCAGTACTTC
CDR3 protein: CASSIYSGGFETQYF

D gene: .
CDR3 length: 13
J gene: TRBJ1-5
V gene: TRBV29-1
clone size: .
CDR3 DNA: TGCAGCGTTGAGTTTGGGGCAAATCAGCCCCAGCATTTT
CDR3 protein: CSVEFGANQPQHF

D gene: TRBD1
CDR3 length: 15
J gene: TRBJ2-7
V gene: TRBV12-3/TRBV12-4
clone size: .
CDR3 DNA: TGTGCCAGCAGATCACAACCGGGACAGGCCTACGAGCAGTACTTC
CDR3 protein: CASRSQPGQAYEQYF